The 7 T cell receptor beta chains in this list originate from one sample, sequenced in a study of T cells after yellow fever vaccination. One entry per CDR3 protein, called by TCRdb with MiXCR from the 5' RACE reads. This table holds about 45,000 distinct CDR3 sequences, 6.8% found once. This specimen consisted of CD8+ T cells not binding an NS4B(214-222) dextramer, sorted from PBMCs, obtained 45 days after the yellow fever booster vaccination. The receptors here all came from a man aged 30 to 39 who received the YFV17D yellow fever vaccine.

This clonotype has just a few counts. The genes are TRBV7-8 and TRBJ2-7; D could derive from TRBD1 or TRBD2 (5 bases each). Germline CDR1 is SGHVS and CDR2 is FQNEAQ. The ends were cut back, 4 bases at V and 0 bases at J, with 13 bases in the middle. The CDR3 runs to 15 residues. CDR3 nucleotide sequence: TGTGCCAGCAGCTCCGGGACGGCGAGCTCCTACGAGCAGTACTTC. It encodes CASSSGTASSYEQYF.

The chain couples TRBV7-8 to TRBJ2-7, with D unresolved. The CDR3 runs 15 residues. Germline CDR1 and CDR2: SGHVS and FQNEAQ. V gave up 1 base and J gave up 4 bases, with 14 bases separating them. CDR3 residues: CASSLGRLSCYEQYF. The CDR3 DNA is TGTGCCAGCAGCTTAGGACGGCTGTCTTGTTACGAGCAGTACTTC.

This clonotype was detected ten times or more. The CDR3 loop is CASFGLAGINEQFF. CDR3 sequence (DNA): TGTGCCAGCTTTGGACTAGCGGGAATCAATGAGCAGTTCTTC. The V and J genes are TRBV6-2 or TRBV6-3 and TRBJ2-1, with 12 bases fitting TRBD2. With V trimmed by 8 bases and J by 6 bases, 5 bases remained unmatched. The CDR3 is 14 residues long. CDR1 and CDR2 from the germline V gene are MNHEY and SVGEGT.

This clonotype was counted ten times or more. The chain is built from TRBV10-3 and TRBJ2-1, with 11 bases lining up with TRBD2. CDR3 size: 17 residues. The J segment lost 5 bases and the V segment lost 0 bases, leaving 6 bases of the junction unmatched. CDR1 is ENHRY and CDR2 is SYGVKD in the germline V gene. This chain's CDR3 is CAISESGSGRADNEQFF. CDR3 nucleotide sequence: TGTGCCATCAGTGAGTCTGGTAGCGGGAGGGCCGACAATGAGCAGTTCTTC.

This clonotype was seen many times. The rearrangement joins TRBV11-2 to TRBJ2-1, with TRBD2 matching over 9 bases. The germline CDR1 and CDR2 sequences are SGHAT and FQNNGV. J gave up 6 bases and V 6 bases, and 15 bases lay outside the gene matches. The CDR3 runs 17 residues. The CDR3 bases are TGTGCCAGCAGTTTATCCATGACTAGCGGAAAGGGCAATGAGCAGTTCTTC. Encoded protein: CASSLSMTSGKGNEQFF.

This clonotype was observed at least ten times. The chain links TRBV18 to TRBJ2-1; 9 nucleotides match TRBD1. Per the germline V gene, CDR1 is KGHSH and CDR2 is LQKENI. The CDR3 spans 15 residues. V dropped 4 bases and J dropped 6; count of bases not matched to a gene: 7. DNA for the CDR3: TGTGCCAGCTCACTAGGACAGGGGTGGGCCAATGAGCAGTTCTTC. This encodes CASSLGQGWANEQFF.

This clonotype occurred many times. The V gene is TRBV6-1, the J gene TRBJ2-6; TRBD1 matches 8 bases. Per germline, CDR1 MNHNS and CDR2 SASEGT. This CDR3 contains 16 residues. J lost 0 bases, V lost 8 bases, and 6 bases had no gene match. CDR3 in amino acids: CASQDRASSGANVLTF. The CDR3 DNA reads TGTGCCAGCCAGGACAGGGCTTCCTCTGGGGCCAACGTCCTGACTTTC.